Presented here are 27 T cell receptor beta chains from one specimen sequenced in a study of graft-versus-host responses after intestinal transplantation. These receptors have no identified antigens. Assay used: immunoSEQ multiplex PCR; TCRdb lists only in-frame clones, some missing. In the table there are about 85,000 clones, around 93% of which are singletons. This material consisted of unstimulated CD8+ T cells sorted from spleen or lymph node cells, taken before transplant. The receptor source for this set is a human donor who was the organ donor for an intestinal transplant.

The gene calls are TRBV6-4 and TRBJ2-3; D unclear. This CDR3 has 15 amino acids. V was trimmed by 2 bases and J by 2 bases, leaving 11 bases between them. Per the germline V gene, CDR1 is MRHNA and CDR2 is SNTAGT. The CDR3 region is CASSDGMGHTDTQYF. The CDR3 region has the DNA TGTGCCAGCAGTGACGGAATGGGCCACACAGATACGCAGTATTTT.

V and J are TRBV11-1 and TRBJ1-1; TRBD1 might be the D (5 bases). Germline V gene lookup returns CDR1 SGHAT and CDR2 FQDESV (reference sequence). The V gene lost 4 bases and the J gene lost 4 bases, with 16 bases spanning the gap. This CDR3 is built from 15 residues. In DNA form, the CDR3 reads TGTGCCAGCAGCTCCCCGGGGAGACAGCTCACTGAAGCTTTCTTT. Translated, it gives CASSSPGRQLTEAFF. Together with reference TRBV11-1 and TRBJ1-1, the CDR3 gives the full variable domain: EAEVAQSPRYKITEKSQAVAFWCDPISGHATLYWYRQILGQGPELLVQFQDESVVDDSQLPKDRFSAERLKGVDSTLKIQPAELGDSAMYLCASSSPGRQLTEAFFGQGTRLTVV.

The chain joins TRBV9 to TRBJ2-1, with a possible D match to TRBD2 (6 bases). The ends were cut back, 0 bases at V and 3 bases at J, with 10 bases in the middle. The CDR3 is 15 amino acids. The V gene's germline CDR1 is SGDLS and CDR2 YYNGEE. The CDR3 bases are TGTGCCAGCAGCGTAGCGGGGGAGGTCTACAATGAGCAGTTCTTC. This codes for CASSVAGEVYNEQFF.

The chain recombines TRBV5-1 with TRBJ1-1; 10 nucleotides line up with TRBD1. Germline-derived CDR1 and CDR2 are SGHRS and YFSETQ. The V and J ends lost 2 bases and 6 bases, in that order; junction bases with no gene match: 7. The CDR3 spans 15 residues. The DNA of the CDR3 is TGCGCCAGCAGCTTCGACAGGGGGCGCGTGGCTGAAGCTTTCTTT. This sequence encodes CASSFDRGRVAEAFF. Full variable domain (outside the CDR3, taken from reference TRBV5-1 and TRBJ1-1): KAGVTQTPRYLIKTRGQQVTLSCSPISGHRSVSWYQQTPGQGLQFLFEYFSETQRNKGNFPGRFSGRQFSNSRSEMNVSTLELGDSALYLCASSFDRGRVAEAFFGQGTRLTVV.

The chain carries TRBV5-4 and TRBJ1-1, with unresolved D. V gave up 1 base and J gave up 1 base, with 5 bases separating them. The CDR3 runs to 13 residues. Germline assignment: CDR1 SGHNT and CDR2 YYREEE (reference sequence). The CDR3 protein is CASSLSQNTEAFF. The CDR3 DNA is TGTGCCAGCAGCTTGTCGCAGAACACTGAAGCTTTCTTT.

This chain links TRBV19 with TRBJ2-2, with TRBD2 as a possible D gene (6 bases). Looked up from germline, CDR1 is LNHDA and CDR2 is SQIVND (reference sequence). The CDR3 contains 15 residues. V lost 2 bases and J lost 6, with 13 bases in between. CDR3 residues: CASSIWRDGAGELFF. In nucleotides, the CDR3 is TGTGCCAGTAGTATATGGCGGGATGGGGCCGGGGAGCTGTTTTTT.

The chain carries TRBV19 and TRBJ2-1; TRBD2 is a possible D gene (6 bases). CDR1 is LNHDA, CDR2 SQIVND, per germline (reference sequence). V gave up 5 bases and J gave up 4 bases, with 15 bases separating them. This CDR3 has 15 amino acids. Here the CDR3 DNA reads TGTGCCAGTAGTGCCTCTGGCGGACTATACAATGAGCAGTTCTTC. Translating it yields CASSASGGLYNEQFF.

CDR3 residues: CASSITEAFF. Written as DNA, the CDR3 is TGTGCCAGCAGCATCACTGAAGCTTTCTTT. The chain has TRBV28 and TRBJ1-1, with D hard to call. V was pared by 6 bases and J by 4 bases, with 3 bases between. The CDR3 runs to 10 residues. The V gene's germline CDR1 is MDHEN and CDR2 SYDVKM. Together with reference TRBV28 and TRBJ1-1, the CDR3 gives the full variable domain: DVKVTQSSRYLVKRTGEKVFLECVQDMDHENMFWYRQDPGLGLRLIYFSYDVKMKEKGDIPEGYSVSREKKERFSLILESASTNQTSMYLCASSITEAFFGQGTRLTVV.

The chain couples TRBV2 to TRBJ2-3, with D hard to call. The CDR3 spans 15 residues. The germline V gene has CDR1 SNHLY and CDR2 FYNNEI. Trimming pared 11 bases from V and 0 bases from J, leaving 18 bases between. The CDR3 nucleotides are TGTGCCGGTTCTTTCACTGGCTCTAGCACAGATACGCAGTATTTT. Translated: CAGSFTGSSTDTQYF.

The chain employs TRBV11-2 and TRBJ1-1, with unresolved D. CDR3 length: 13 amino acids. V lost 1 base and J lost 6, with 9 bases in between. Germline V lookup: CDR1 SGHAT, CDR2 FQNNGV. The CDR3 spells CASSLVEGSEAFF. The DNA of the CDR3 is TGTGCCAGCAGCTTAGTGGAGGGTTCTGAAGCTTTCTTT.

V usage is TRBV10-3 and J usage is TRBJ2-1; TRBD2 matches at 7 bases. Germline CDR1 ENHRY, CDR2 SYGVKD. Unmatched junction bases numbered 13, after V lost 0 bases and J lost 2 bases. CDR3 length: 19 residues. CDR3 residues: CAISESIFVAGDTYNEQFF. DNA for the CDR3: TGTGCCATCAGTGAGTCGATTTTTGTAGCGGGTGACACCTACAATGAGCAGTTCTTC.

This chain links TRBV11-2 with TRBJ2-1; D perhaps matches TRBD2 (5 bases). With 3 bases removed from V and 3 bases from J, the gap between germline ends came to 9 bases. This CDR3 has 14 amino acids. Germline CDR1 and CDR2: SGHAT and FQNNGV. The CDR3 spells CASSFYGDYNEQFF. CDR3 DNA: TGTGCCAGCAGCTTCTACGGGGACTACAATGAGCAGTTCTTC.

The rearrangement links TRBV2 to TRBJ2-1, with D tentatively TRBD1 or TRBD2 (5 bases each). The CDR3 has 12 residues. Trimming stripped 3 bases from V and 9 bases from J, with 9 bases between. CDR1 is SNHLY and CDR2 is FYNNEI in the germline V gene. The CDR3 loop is CASSDPGTEQFF. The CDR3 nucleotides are TGTGCCAGCAGTGATCCGGGGACTGAGCAGTTCTTC.

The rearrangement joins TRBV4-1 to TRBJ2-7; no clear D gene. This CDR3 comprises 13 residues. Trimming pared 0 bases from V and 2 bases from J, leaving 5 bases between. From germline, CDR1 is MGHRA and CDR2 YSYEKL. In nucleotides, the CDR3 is TGCGCCAGCAGCCAAGACAGAGCCTACGAGCAGTACTTC. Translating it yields CASSQDRAYEQYF.

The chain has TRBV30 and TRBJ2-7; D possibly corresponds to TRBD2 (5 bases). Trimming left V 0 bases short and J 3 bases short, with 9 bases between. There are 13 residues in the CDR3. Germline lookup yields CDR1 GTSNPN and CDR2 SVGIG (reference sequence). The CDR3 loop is CAWSVGSIYEQYF. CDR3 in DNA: TGTGCCTGGAGTGTAGGGAGTATCTACGAGCAGTACTTC.

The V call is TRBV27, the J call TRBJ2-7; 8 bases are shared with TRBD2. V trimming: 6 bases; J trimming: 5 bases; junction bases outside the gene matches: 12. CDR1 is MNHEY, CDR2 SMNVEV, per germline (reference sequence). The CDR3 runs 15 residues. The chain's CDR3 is CASRGSPGGTHEQYF. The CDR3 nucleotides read TGTGCCAGCAGAGGTTCGCCGGGAGGGACCCACGAGCAGTACTTC.

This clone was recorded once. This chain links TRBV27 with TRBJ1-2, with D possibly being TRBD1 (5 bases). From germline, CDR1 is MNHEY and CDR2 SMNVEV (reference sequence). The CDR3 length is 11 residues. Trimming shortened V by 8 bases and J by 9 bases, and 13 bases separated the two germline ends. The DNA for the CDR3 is TGTGCCAGCTTTATGGAGGGGAGCTACACCTTC. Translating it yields CASFMEGSYTF.

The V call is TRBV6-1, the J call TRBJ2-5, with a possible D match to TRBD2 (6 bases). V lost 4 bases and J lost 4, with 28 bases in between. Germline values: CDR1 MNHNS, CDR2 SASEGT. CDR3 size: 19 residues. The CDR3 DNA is TGTGCCAGCAGTGGCGTAGCGGAGGACGGCTTTCGAGTTCCAGAGACCCAGTACTTC. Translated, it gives CASSGVAEDGFRVPETQYF.

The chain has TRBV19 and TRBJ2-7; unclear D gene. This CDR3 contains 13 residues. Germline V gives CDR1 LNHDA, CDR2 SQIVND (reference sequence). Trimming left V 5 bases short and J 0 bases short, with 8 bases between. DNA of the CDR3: TGTGCCAGTAGTCCTGACCGCTCCTACGAGCAGTACTTC. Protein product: CASSPDRSYEQYF. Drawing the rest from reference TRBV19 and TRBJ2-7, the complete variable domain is DGGITQSPKYLFRKEGQNVTLSCEQNLNHDAMYWYRQDPGQGLRLIYYSQIVNDFQKGDIAEGYSVSREKKESFPLTVTSAQKNPTAFYLCASSPDRSYEQYFGPGTRLTVT.

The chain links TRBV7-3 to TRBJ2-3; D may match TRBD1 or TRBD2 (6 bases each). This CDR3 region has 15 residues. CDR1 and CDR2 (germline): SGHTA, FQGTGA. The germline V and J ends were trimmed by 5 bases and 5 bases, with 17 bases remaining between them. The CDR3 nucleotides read TGTGCCAGCAGCCCGGTTGGGGGGCCCGGAGATACGCAGTATTTT. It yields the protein CASSPVGGPGDTQYF.

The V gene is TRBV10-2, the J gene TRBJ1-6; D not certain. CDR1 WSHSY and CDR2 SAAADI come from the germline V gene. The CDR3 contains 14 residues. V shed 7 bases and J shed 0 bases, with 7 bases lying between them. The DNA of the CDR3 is TGCGCCAGCAAAAAGAGCTCCTATAATTCACCCCTCCACTTT. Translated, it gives CASKKSSYNSPLHF.

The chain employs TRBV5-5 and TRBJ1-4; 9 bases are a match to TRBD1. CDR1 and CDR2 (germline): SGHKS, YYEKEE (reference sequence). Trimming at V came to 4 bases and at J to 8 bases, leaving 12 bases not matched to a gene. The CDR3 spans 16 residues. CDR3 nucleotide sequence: TGTGCCAGCAGCCTAACCGACAGGGGGTCAGACGAAAAACTGTTTTTT. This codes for CASSLTDRGSDEKLFF.

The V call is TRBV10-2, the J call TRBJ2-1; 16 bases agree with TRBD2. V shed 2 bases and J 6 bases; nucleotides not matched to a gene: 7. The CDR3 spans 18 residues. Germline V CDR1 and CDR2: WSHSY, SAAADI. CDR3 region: CASSEGGLAGGPFNEQFF. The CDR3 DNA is TGCGCCAGCAGTGAGGGGGGACTAGCGGGAGGGCCTTTCAATGAGCAGTTCTTC.

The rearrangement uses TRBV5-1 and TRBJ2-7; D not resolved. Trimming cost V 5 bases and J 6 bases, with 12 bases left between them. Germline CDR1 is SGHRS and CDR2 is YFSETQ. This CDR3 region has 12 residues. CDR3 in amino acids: CASRGLQSEQYF. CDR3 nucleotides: TGCGCCAGCAGGGGTCTACAAAGCGAGCAGTACTTC.

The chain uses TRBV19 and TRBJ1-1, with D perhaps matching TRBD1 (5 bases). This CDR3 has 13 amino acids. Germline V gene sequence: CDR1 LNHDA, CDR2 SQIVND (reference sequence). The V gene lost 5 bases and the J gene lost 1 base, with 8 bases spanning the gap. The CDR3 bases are TGTGCCAGTAGTTCTGGGGCGAACACTGAAGCTTTCTTT. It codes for CASSSGANTEAFF. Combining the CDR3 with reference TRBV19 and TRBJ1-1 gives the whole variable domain DGGITQSPKYLFRKEGQNVTLSCEQNLNHDAMYWYRQDPGQGLRLIYYSQIVNDFQKGDIAEGYSVSREKKESFPLTVTSAQKNPTAFYLCASSSGANTEAFFGQGTRLTVV.

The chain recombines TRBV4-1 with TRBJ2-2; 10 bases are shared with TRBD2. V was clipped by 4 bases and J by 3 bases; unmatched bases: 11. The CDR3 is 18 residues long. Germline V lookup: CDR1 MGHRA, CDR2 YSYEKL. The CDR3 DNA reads TGCGCCAGCAGCCGGAGGGAGCTAGCGGGGGATTACACCGGGGAGCTGTTTTTT. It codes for CASSRRELAGDYTGELFF.

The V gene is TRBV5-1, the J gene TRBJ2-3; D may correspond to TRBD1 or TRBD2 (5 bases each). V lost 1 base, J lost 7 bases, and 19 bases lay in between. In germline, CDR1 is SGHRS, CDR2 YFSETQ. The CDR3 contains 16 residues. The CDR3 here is CASSLRLRAGWHTQYF. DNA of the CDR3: TGCGCCAGCAGCTTGCGTTTGCGGGCAGGGTGGCATACGCAGTATTTT. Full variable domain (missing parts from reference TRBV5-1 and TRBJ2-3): KAGVTQTPRYLIKTRGQQVTLSCSPISGHRSVSWYQQTPGQGLQFLFEYFSETQRNKGNFPGRFSGRQFSNSRSEMNVSTLELGDSALYLCASSLRLRAGWHTQYFGPGTRLTVL.